This entry lists 19 T cell receptor beta chains sequenced from one sample in a study of memory CD4+ T cells and cytomegalovirus serostatus. Profiled with immunoSEQ multiplex PCR; TCRdb holds only in-frame clones, not every one. Among roughly 60,000 clones, about 81% were seen once, and the ten largest hold 1.1%. The sort gate was single viable CD3+CD4+CD8-CD45RO+ cells for memory CD4+ T cells. Sequenced material: memory CD4+ T cells from blood. The receptors stem from an adult in good health and CMV-seronegative.

DNA of the CDR3: TGTGCCAGCAGTGAATGGGGGACAGGGGTCTACGAGCAGTACTTC. This codes for CASSEWGTGVYEQYF. The V and J genes are TRBV6-1 and TRBJ2-7, with 10 bases aligning to TRBD1. Germline CDR1 reads MNHNS; CDR2 reads SASEGT. This CDR3 comprises 15 residues. V trimming: 2 bases; J trimming: 3 bases; junction bases outside the gene matches: 4.

In DNA form, the CDR3 reads TGTGCCATCAGTAAAGACAGGGAAGCAAGGGAGTACTTC. It encodes CAISKDREAREYF. The chain joins TRBV10-3 to TRBJ2-5; TRBD1 matches at 7 bases. The V segment lost 5 bases and the J segment 12 bases; nucleotides outside the gene matches: 12. CDR1 ENHRY and CDR2 SYGVKD come from the germline V gene. This CDR3 is 13 amino acids long.

This chain connects TRBV11-2 to TRBJ1-5; no definite D call. Germline CDR1 and CDR2: SGHAT and FQNNGV. V was cut by 3 bases and J by 0 bases, with 9 bases left in between. The CDR3 has 15 residues. CDR3 protein: CASSFDTGSNQPQHF. CDR3 nucleotides: TGTGCCAGCAGCTTCGATACCGGTAGCAATCAGCCCCAGCATTTT.

The chain uses TRBV19 and TRBJ1-5; 9 bases are shared with TRBD1. Trimming removed 4 bases from V and 6 bases from J; junction bases left unmatched: 1. There are 13 residues in the CDR3. The germline V gene has CDR1 LNHDA and CDR2 SQIVND (reference sequence). For the CDR3, the DNA is TGTGCCAGTAGTACGACAGGGGGTCAGCCCCAGCATTTT. It codes for CASSTTGGQPQHF.

The chain recombines TRBV6-1 with TRBJ1-2; no clear D. This CDR3 has 15 amino acids. The V end lost 5 bases, the J end lost 8 bases, and 21 bases lay between the germline ends. Germline assignment: CDR1 MNHNS and CDR2 SASEGT. Here the CDR3 DNA reads TGTGCCAGCAGTCCCAATCGGGTAGAACGGAACGGCTACACCTTC. Translating gives CASSPNRVERNGYTF.

The genes are TRBV5-1 and TRBJ1-2; D may be TRBD1 (5 bases). Germline V gene data show CDR1 as SGHRS and CDR2 as YFSETQ. Trimming removed 0 bases at V and 6 bases at J, with 12 bases between. CDR3 length equals 14 residues. The CDR3 loop is CASSLESGLDGYTF. The CDR3 DNA follows: TGCGCCAGCAGCTTGGAGTCAGGGCTCGATGGCTACACCTTC.

The table lists this clone with a few counts. V is TRBV6-1 and J is TRBJ2-7; D is uncertain. This CDR3 spans 13 amino acids. Between the trimmed V and J ends, which lost 3 bases and 2 bases, there was a span of 8 bases. Germline loops: CDR1 MNHNS, CDR2 SASEGT. The CDR3 DNA follows: TGTGCCAGCAGTGAGCAGCGCCCCTACGAGCAGTACTTC. It translates to CASSEQRPYEQYF.

The rearrangement links TRBV12-5 to TRBJ1-1, with 10 bases that match TRBD1. This CDR3 has 14 amino acids. Germline values: CDR1 LGHNT, CDR2 FRNRAP. Trimming removed 6 bases from V and 3 bases from J; junction bases left unmatched: 4. The CDR3 sequence: CASGRQGAYTEAFF. The CDR3 bases are TGTGCTAGTGGACGACAGGGGGCTTACACTGAAGCTTTCTTT.

The chain has TRBV7-7 and TRBJ2-2; D is ambiguous. The CDR3 runs 12 residues. V shed 5 bases and J shed 5 bases, with 6 bases lying between them. Germline CDR1 reads SSHAT; CDR2 reads FNYEAQ (reference sequence). This chain's CDR3 is CASSTDTGELFF. Here the CDR3 DNA reads TGTGCCAGCAGCACCGATACCGGGGAGCTGTTTTTT.

V gene TRBV27 combines with J gene TRBJ2-1, with D maybe TRBD2 (5 bases). This CDR3 comprises 15 residues. V shed 5 bases and J shed 3 bases, with 14 bases lying between them. Per germline, CDR1 MNHEY and CDR2 SMNVEV (reference sequence). CDR3 in amino acids: CASSRGFVGYNEQFF. The DNA for the CDR3 is TGTGCCAGCAGTCGGGGATTCGTGGGCTACAATGAGCAGTTCTTC.

This chain connects TRBV6-5 to TRBJ2-7; D is possibly TRBD1 or TRBD2 (5 bases each). The CDR3 loop spans 13 amino acids. Germline V gene sequence: CDR1 MNHEY, CDR2 SVGAGI. Between the trimmed V and J ends, which lost 10 bases and 0 bases, there was a span of 13 bases. The CDR3 region has the DNA TGTGCCACGGGGCGAGGCAACTCCTACGAGCAGTACTTC. This sequence encodes CATGRGNSYEQYF.

To note about this clone: The sample has other DNA sequences that encode this CDR3 too. The CDR3 loop is CASSRQAGETQYF. CDR3 nucleotides: TGTGCCAGCAGTCGACAAGCTGGAGAGACCCAGTACTTC. This rearrangement joins TRBV27 to TRBJ2-5; D is ambiguous. The ends were cut back, 5 bases at V and 4 bases at J, with 11 bases in the middle. The CDR3 is made up of 13 amino acids. Germline V lookup: CDR1 MNHEY, CDR2 SMNVEV (reference sequence).

The V call is TRBV4-1, the J call TRBJ1-1; tentative D call: TRBD1 (6 bases). Trimming left V 2 bases short and J 7 bases short, with 17 bases between. CDR3 length: 15 residues. Germline loops: CDR1 MGHRA, CDR2 YSYEKL. CDR3 DNA sequence: TGCGCCAGCAGCCAAACCCCCGCTCGGGACAATGAAGCTTTCTTT. Its protein is CASSQTPARDNEAFF.

This clone has more than one count but fewer than ten. The chain carries TRBV10-2 and TRBJ1-1; no reliable D call. The CDR3 totals 15 residues. Trimming left V 7 bases short and J 0 bases short, with 15 bases between. Germline V gives CDR1 WSHSY, CDR2 SAAADI. CDR3 protein: CASNIGNRLNTEAFF. Written as DNA, the CDR3 is TGCGCCAGCAACATAGGCAACCGACTGAACACTGAAGCTTTCTTT.

This clone was observed a handful of times. The V gene is TRBV11-2, the J gene TRBJ1-2; weak D call: TRBD1 (6 bases). Between the trimmed V and J ends, which lost 5 bases and 2 bases, there was a span of 9 bases. The CDR3 contains 13 residues. From germline, CDR1 is SGHAT and CDR2 FQNNGV. The CDR3 region has the DNA TGTGCCAGCAGCGCTGGACAGAACTATGGCTACACCTTC. Translated: CASSAGQNYGYTF.

V is TRBV11-2 and J is TRBJ1-2; possibly TRBD1 for D (5 bases). Germline CDR1 reads SGHAT; CDR2 reads FQNNGV. This CDR3 comprises 14 residues. The V gene lost 5 bases and the J gene lost 6 bases, with 16 bases spanning the gap. CDR3: CASSVGTVHHGYTF. DNA of the CDR3: TGTGCCAGCAGCGTAGGGACCGTCCATCATGGCTACACCTTC.

The rearrangement joins TRBV6-1 to TRBJ1-5, with no clear D. Germline V gene sequence: CDR1 MNHNS, CDR2 SASEGT. Trimming shortened V by 5 bases and J by 0 bases, and 8 bases separated the two germline ends. The CDR3 is 14 amino acids. The CDR3 loop is CASSLGHSNQPQHF. The CDR3 coding sequence is TGTGCCAGCAGTCTGGGCCATAGCAATCAGCCCCAGCATTTT.

V usage is TRBV7-2 and J usage is TRBJ2-2; D tentatively fits TRBD1 or TRBD2 (5 bases each). V was shortened by 0 bases and J by 4 bases, with 9 bases between the two germline ends. The CDR3 is 15 residues long. Germline-derived CDR1 and CDR2 are SGHTA and FQGNSA. The CDR3: CASSLAGTVTGELFF. In DNA form, the CDR3 reads TGTGCCAGCAGCTTAGCGGGGACCGTCACCGGGGAGCTGTTTTTT.

The rearrangement joins TRBV18 to TRBJ2-5, with a possible D match to TRBD2 (6 bases). The CDR3 contains 16 residues. Germline V lookup: CDR1 KGHSH, CDR2 LQKENI. V was pared by 4 bases and J by 4 bases, with 19 bases between. CDR3 residues: CASSLQSRGKGETQYF. CDR3 bases: TGTGCCAGCTCACTCCAAAGCCGGGGGAAGGGAGAGACCCAGTACTTC.